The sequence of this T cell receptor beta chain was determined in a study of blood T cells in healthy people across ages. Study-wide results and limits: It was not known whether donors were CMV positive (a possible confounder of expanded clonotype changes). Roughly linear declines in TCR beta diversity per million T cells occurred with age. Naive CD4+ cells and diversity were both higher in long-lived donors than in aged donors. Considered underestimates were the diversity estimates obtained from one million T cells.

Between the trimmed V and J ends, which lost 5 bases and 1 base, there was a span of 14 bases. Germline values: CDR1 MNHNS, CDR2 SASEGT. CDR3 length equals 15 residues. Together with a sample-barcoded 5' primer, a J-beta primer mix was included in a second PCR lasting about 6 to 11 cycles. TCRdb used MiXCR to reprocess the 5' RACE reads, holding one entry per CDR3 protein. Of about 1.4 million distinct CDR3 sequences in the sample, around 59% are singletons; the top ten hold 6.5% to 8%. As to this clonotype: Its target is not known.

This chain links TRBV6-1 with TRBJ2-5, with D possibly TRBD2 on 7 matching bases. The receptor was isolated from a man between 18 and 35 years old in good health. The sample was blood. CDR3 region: CASSHSRGAQETQYF. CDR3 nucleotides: TGTGCCAGCAGTCATTCCCGGGGGGCCCAAGAGACCCAGTACTTC.